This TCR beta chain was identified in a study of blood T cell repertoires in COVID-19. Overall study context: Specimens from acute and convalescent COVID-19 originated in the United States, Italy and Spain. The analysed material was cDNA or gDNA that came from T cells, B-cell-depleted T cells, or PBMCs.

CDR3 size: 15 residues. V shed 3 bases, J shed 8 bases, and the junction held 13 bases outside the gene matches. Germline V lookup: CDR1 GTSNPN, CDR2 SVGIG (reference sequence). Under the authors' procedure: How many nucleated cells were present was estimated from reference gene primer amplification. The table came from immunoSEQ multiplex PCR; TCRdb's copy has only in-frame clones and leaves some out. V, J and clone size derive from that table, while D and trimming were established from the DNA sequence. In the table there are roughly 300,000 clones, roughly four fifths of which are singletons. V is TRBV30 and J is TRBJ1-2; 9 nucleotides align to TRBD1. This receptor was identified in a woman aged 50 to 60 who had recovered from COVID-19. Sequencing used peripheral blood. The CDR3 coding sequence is TGTGCCTGGAGCGCAACCCTCGGGACAGGGAGCGGCTACACCTTC. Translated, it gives CAWSATLGTGSGYTF. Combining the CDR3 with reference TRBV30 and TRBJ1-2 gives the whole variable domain SQTIHQWPATLVQPVGSPLSLECTVEGTSNPNLYWYRQAAGRGLQLLFYSVGIGQISSEVPQNLSASRPQDRQFILSSKKLLLSDSGFYLCAWSATLGTGSGYTFGSGTRLTVV.